The 8 T cell receptor beta chains below were found in one sample sequenced in a study of T cell changes during pregnancy in multiple sclerosis. Data came from immunoSEQ multiplex PCR; TCRdb stores just in-frame clones and leaves some out. The table records some 52,000 clones, around 94% of them present only once. The starting material was CD4+ T cells from peripheral blood mononuclear cells, obtained in the third trimester of pregnancy. Receptors were obtained from a female donor with multiple sclerosis, enrolled in a pregnancy study.

This clone was observed once. The V and J genes are TRBV5-4 and TRBJ2-7; D remains unclear. This CDR3 is 14 amino acids long. Between the trimmed V and J ends, which lost 2 bases and 4 bases, there was a span of 13 bases. Germline-derived CDR1 and CDR2 are SGHNT and YYREEE (reference sequence). CDR3 DNA: TGTGCCAGCAGCTTCCCGGGTTTGGGTTACGAGCAGTACTTC. This codes for CASSFPGLGYEQYF.

J is TRBJ2-3 and V is TRBV6-1; 7 bases are a match to TRBD2. The CDR3 runs 13 residues. Trimming cost V 8 bases and J 12 bases; bases outside gene matches: 14. Per the germline V gene, CDR1 is MNHNS and CDR2 is SASEGT. The chain's CDR3 is CASLVSGVGEQYF. CDR3 DNA sequence: TGTGCCAGCTTAGTGAGCGGGGTGGGAGAACAGTATTTT.

The V gene is TRBV14, the J gene TRBJ2-3, with 8 nucleotides matching TRBD1. The germline gives CDR1 SGHDN, CDR2 FVKESK. CDR3 size: 15 residues. V lost 4 bases to trimming and J lost 2 bases; unmatched junction nucleotides: 5. The CDR3 reads CASSPGQGVTDTQYF. CDR3 in DNA: TGTGCCAGCAGCCCTGGACAGGGCGTCACAGATACGCAGTATTTT.

The sample holds one count of this clone. The gene calls are TRBV10-3 and TRBJ2-2; D may be TRBD1 (5 bases). The V gene's germline CDR1 is ENHRY and CDR2 SYGVKD. Between the trimmed V and J ends, which lost 10 bases and 6 bases, there was a span of 15 bases. The CDR3 spans 13 residues. In DNA, the CDR3 is TGTGCCAACACCGAGACAGACGCCGGGGAGCTGTTTTTT. Its translation: CANTETDAGELFF.

The J gene is TRBJ2-2, the V gene TRBV5-4; possibly TRBD2 for D (5 bases). CDR3 length equals 16 residues. Germline-derived CDR1 and CDR2 are SGHNT and YYREEE (reference sequence). V was cut by 5 bases and J by 5 bases, with 19 bases left in between. The CDR3 protein is CASRASNKLNTGELFF. For the CDR3, the DNA is TGTGCCAGCAGGGCTAGCAACAAACTTAATACCGGGGAGCTGTTTTTT. The full variable domain, completed using reference TRBV5-4 and TRBJ2-2, is ETGVTQSPTHLIKTRGQQVTLRCSSQSGHNTVSWYQQALGQGPQFIFQYYREEENGRGNFPPRFSGLQFPNYSSELNVNALELDDSALYLCASRASNKLNTGELFFGEGSRLTVL.

This clone was seen a handful of times. The rearrangement joins TRBV5-1 to TRBJ1-1; D uncertain. This CDR3 is 12 amino acids long. Germline V gives CDR1 SGHRS, CDR2 YFSETQ. The V gene lost 6 bases and the J gene lost 4 bases, with 10 bases spanning the gap. The DNA for the CDR3 is TGCGCCAGCAAAGAGGTGGGCACTGAAGCTTTCTTT. It translates to CASKEVGTEAFF.

The chain has TRBV7-3 and TRBJ2-6; D is possibly TRBD1 (5 bases). V was shortened by 5 bases and J by 2 bases, with 10 bases between the two germline ends. In germline, CDR1 is SGHTA, CDR2 FQGTGA. This CDR3 is built from 15 residues. CDR3 protein: CASSRDRAGANVLTF. For the CDR3, the DNA is TGTGCCAGCAGCCGAGACAGAGCTGGGGCCAACGTCCTGACTTTC.

V is TRBV2 and J is TRBJ1-5; D is undetermined. The germline V and J ends were trimmed by 6 bases and 0 bases, with 9 bases remaining between them. The CDR3 contains 14 residues. The germline V gene has CDR1 SNHLY and CDR2 FYNNEI. CDR3 amino acids: CASSPQHSNQPQHF. DNA of the CDR3: TGTGCCAGCAGCCCCCAACATAGCAATCAGCCCCAGCATTTT.